This T cell receptor (beta chain) was documented in a study of T cells after yellow fever vaccination. General study findings and limits: Clones that expanded after primary vaccination mostly reappeared after the booster (around 96% CD4, around 87% CD8).

A process of 5'RACE template switching, which added a universal primer site and UMIs, was used to make TCR cDNA. TCRdb ran MiXCR on the 5' RACE reads and lists one entry per CDR3 protein. The data contain 150,000 to 200,000 distinct CDR3 sequences, 9.5% to 11% of them singletons. Comment on this clonotype: Its antigen is undetermined.

The CDR3 covers 14 residues. V was pared by 5 bases and J by 4 bases, with 12 bases between. The germline CDR1 and CDR2 sequences are LNHDA and SQIVND (reference sequence). Specimen: CD8+ T cells sorted from PBMCs, collected 15 days after the yellow fever booster vaccination. V gene TRBV19 combines with J gene TRBJ2-1; tentatively, D is TRBD1 or TRBD2 (6 bases each). The sequence came from a man between 18 and 29 years old who received the YFV17D yellow fever vaccine. The CDR3 DNA reads TGTGCCAGTAGTTACGGGGGCCGATACAATGAGCAGTTCTTC. This codes for CASSYGGRYNEQFF. The full variable domain, in which reference TRBV19 and TRBJ2-1 provide the parts outside the CDR3, is DGGITQSPKYLFRKEGQNVTLSCEQNLNHDAMYWYRQDPGQGLRLIYYSQIVNDFQKGDIAEGYSVSREKKESFPLTVTSAQKNPTAFYLCASSYGGRYNEQFFGPGTRLTVL.